Below are 17 T cell receptor beta chains sequenced from a single sample in a study of cytomegalovirus exposure and HLA in healthy donors (dated by TCRdb to the late 2010s). The library came from the immunoSEQ multiplex PCR assay. The table was pulled from immuneACCESS by TCRdb, which kept in-frame rearrangements only. Such tables lose some clones; where checked, under half of the loss comes from unresolved V genes, and the rest has no known cause. The sample has roughly 240,000 clones on record, around nine tenths of them singletons. About 2.5% of the sample is in the top ten clones. The sequencing input was PBMCs. Receptor source: a man aged 18 to 29 in good health and CMV-seronegative.

The chain carries TRBV5-8 and TRBJ2-3; weak D call: TRBD2 (6 bases). CDR1 and CDR2 from the germline V gene are SGHTS and YDEGEE. This CDR3 comprises 13 residues. Trimming stripped 1 base from V and 4 bases from J, with 7 bases between. CDR3 region: CASSLREPDTQYF. CDR3 DNA sequence: TGTGCCAGCAGCTTGCGGGAGCCAGATACGCAGTATTTT.

Here the CDR3 reads CATSRAQGMRNQPQHF. The CDR3, as DNA: TGTGCCACCAGCAGAGCGCAGGGCATGCGGAATCAGCCCCAGCATTTT. This chain connects TRBV15 to TRBJ1-5; possibly TRBD1 for D (5 bases). CDR3 length: 16 amino acids. V shed 1 base and J shed 4 bases, with 14 bases lying between them. CDR1 and CDR2 from the germline V gene are LNHNV and YYDKDF (reference sequence).

V is TRBV4-1 and J is TRBJ2-7, with 8 nucleotides matching TRBD2. J was trimmed by 0 bases and V by 5 bases; bases with no gene match: 9. Germline CDR1 reads MGHRA; CDR2 reads YSYEKL. The CDR3 length is 16 residues. CDR3 DNA: TGCGCCAGCAGCGTCGGGTCCGGGAGGGCCTCCTACGAGCAGTACTTC. It is translated as CASSVGSGRASYEQYF.

This rearrangement joins TRBV4-3 to TRBJ1-6, with 8 bases aligning to TRBD1. After removal of 0 bases from V and 7 bases from J, the junction contained 11 bases not matched to a gene. The germline V gene has CDR1 LGHNA and CDR2 YSLEER. The CDR3 contains 18 residues. CDR3 loop: CASSQDIGQGKVNSPLHF. CDR3 in DNA: TGCGCCAGCAGCCAAGATATAGGACAGGGAAAGGTGAATTCACCCCTCCACTTT.

The V call is TRBV5-1, the J call TRBJ2-7; 7 bases match TRBD2. V lost 4 bases to trimming and J lost 5 bases; unmatched junction nucleotides: 15. There are 16 residues in the CDR3. The germline V gene has CDR1 SGHRS and CDR2 YFSETQ. The CDR3 DNA reads TGCGCCAGCAGCCCGTTGGCGGGAGCCAAAGGAGACGAGCAGTACTTC. Translation gives CASSPLAGAKGDEQYF.

The genes are TRBV6-5 and TRBJ2-7, with 8 bases identical to TRBD1. Germline V gene sequence: CDR1 MNHEY, CDR2 SVGAGI. V was pared by 5 bases and J by 6 bases, with 6 bases of the junction left unmatched. CDR3 length: 13 residues. DNA of the CDR3: TGTGCCAGCAGTCCGGACAGGGATACCGAGCAGTACTTC. It translates to CASSPDRDTEQYF.

The V call is TRBV7-5, the J call TRBJ2-1; TRBD2, the table's D call, lacks a check against the DNA. TRBV7-5 is a known pseudogene. The CDR3 spans 16 residues. Here the CDR3 DNA reads TGTGTCAGAAGCTTAACCGGGACTAGCGGGAACAATGAGCAGTTCTTC. Its translation: CVRSLTGTSGNNEQFF.

The chain carries TRBV6-5 and TRBJ1-1; possible D gene TRBD1, 6 bases. Germline-derived CDR1 and CDR2 are MNHEY and SVGAGI. The CDR3 is 15 residues long. The V gene lost 0 bases and the J gene lost 4 bases, with 12 bases spanning the gap. CDR3 sequence reads: CASSYSRTGFTEAFF. CDR3 nucleotide sequence: TGTGCCAGCAGTTACTCTAGAACAGGGTTCACTGAAGCTTTCTTT.

V gene TRBV7-6 combines with J gene TRBJ2-5, with no clear D. The CDR3 is 14 residues long. V shed 1 base and J shed 2 bases, with 8 bases lying between them. The germline V gene has CDR1 SGHVS and CDR2 FNYEAQ. CDR3 loop: CASSLGWQQETQYF. The CDR3 nucleotides read TGTGCCAGCAGCTTAGGTTGGCAGCAAGAGACCCAGTACTTC.

This clone was recorded once. This chain joins TRBV28 and TRBJ1-2; D is unresolved. The germline CDR1 and CDR2 sequences are MDHEN and SYDVKM. The CDR3 has 15 amino acids. The V and J ends lost 7 bases and 7 bases respectively, with 22 bases between them. The CDR3 is CASNLSGQTVFGYTF. Written as DNA, the CDR3 is TGTGCCAGCAATCTCTCAGGCCAAACCGTCTTTGGCTACACCTTC.

This clone was recorded a few times. V usage is TRBV28 and J usage is TRBJ1-6; TRBD1 matches at 7 bases. The trim removed 3 bases at V and 6 bases at J, leaving 5 bases unmatched. The CDR3 covers 15 residues. Germline lookup yields CDR1 MDHEN and CDR2 SYDVKM. The CDR3 reads CASSFPGQLNSPLHF. The CDR3 DNA is TGTGCCAGCAGTTTCCCGGGACAGCTTAATTCACCCCTCCACTTT.

This chain connects TRBV21-1 to TRBJ2-7; TRBD1, the table's D call, was not compared with the DNA. TRBV21-1 is marked as a pseudogene. The CDR3 loop spans 15 amino acids. CDR3: CASILPGHGWLEQYF. The CDR3 DNA is TGTGCCAGCATTCTCCCGGGACACGGTTGGCTCGAGCAGTACTTC.

The chain joins TRBV6-6 to TRBJ1-3, with D hard to call. The CDR3 has 15 amino acids. The germline gives CDR1 MNHNY, CDR2 SVGAGI (reference sequence). V lost 4 bases, J lost 2 bases, and 12 bases lay in between. Here the CDR3 reads CASSSPPGTGNTIYF. In DNA, the CDR3 is TGTGCCAGCAGTTCGCCCCCGGGGACTGGAAACACCATATATTTT.

This clone came up once. This sequence joins TRBV7-6 and TRBJ2-3; 11 bases map to TRBD2. V lost 6 bases and J lost 5; bases outside the gene matches: 10. This CDR3 is built from 16 residues. CDR1 and CDR2 (germline): SGHVS, FNYEAQ. The CDR3 region has the DNA TGTGCCAGCAGGGTAGCGGGGGGGCCCGGTGTAGATACGCAGTATTTT. Translating gives CASRVAGGPGVDTQYF.

V gene TRBV27 combines with J gene TRBJ1-5; TRBD1 is a possible D gene (5 bases). CDR3 length: 15 amino acids. Trimming took off 1 base at V and 7 bases at J, with 14 bases between the two ends. Germline V CDR1 and CDR2: MNHEY, SMNVEV (reference sequence). The CDR3 bases are TGTGCCAGCAGTTTATATGCAGGGATTCACCAGCCCCAGCATTTT. This codes for CASSLYAGIHQPQHF.

The chain uses TRBV27 and TRBJ2-1; the D gene is possibly TRBD2 (6 bases). The CDR3 contains 16 residues. CDR1 and CDR2 (germline): MNHEY, SMNVEV (reference sequence). With 1 base removed from V and 2 bases from J, the gap between germline ends came to 12 bases. The CDR3 coding sequence is TGTGCCAGCAGTTTATTGGGCGGGGCCCCCTACAATGAGCAGTTCTTC. Amino acid sequence: CASSLLGGAPYNEQFF.

The chain links TRBV4-2 to TRBJ2-5, with a possible D match to TRBD2 (5 bases). Germline assignment: CDR1 LGHNA and CDR2 YNFKEQ. This CDR3 region has 15 residues. Trimming left V 4 bases short and J 5 bases short, with 17 bases between. The CDR3 DNA reads TGTGCCAGCAGCCCGAGGACTGGAAATGTCGAGACCCAGTACTTC. Its protein is CASSPRTGNVETQYF.